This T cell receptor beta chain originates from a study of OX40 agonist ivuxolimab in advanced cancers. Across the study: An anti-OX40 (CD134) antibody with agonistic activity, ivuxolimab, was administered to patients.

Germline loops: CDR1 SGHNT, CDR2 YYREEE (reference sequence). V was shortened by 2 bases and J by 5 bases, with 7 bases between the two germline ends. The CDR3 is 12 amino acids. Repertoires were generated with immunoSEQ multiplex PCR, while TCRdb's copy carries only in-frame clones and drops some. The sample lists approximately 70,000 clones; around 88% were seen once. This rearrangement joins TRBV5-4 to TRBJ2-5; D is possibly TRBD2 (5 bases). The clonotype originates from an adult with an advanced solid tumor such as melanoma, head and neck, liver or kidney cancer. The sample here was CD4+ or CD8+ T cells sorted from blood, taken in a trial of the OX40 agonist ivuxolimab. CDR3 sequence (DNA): TGTGCCAGCAGCTTCCGGAGGGAGACCCAGTACTTC. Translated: CASSFRRETQYF.